Below are 25 T cell receptor beta chains sequenced from a single sample in a study of blood T cell repertoires in COVID-19 (dated by TCRdb to 2019 to 2021). The library was built by means of the immunoSEQ multiplex PCR assay. TCRdb obtained this table from immuneACCESS and retained in-frame rearrangements with V and J assigned. These tables miss some clones; where compared with another copy, unresolved V genes account for less than half of the shortfall, and the remainder is unexplained. Here the sample has about 150,000 clones; 65% to 85% occur a single time. The ten biggest clones cover roughly 3.6% of the sample. The source material was peripheral blood. The receptors shown here come from an elderly woman with acute or convalescent COVID-19.

The rearrangement links TRBV5-6 to TRBJ2-1, with a weak D call TRBD2 (6 bases). The CDR3 covers 13 residues. Per the germline V gene, CDR1 is SGHDT and CDR2 is YYEEEE. The germline V and J ends were trimmed by 0 bases and 13 bases, with 14 bases remaining between them. The CDR3 protein is CASSLEGRGLQFF. The DNA for the CDR3 is TGTGCCAGCAGCTTGGAGGGTAGGGGACTCCAGTTCTTC.

This clone was counted between two and nine times. The gene calls are TRBV6-5 and TRBJ1-1; D remains unclear. This CDR3 is 15 amino acids long. Germline V lookup: CDR1 MNHEY, CDR2 SVGAGI. V was cut by 3 bases and J by 0 bases, with 11 bases left in between. The CDR3 nucleotides are TGTGCCAGCAGTTATATGCAGAACATGAACACTGAAGCTTTCTTT. This codes for CASSYMQNMNTEAFF.

Here the CDR3 DNA reads TGTGCCAGCACCACCGGTCAGAGGAGCCTCCACTTT. Its translation is CASTTGQRSLHF. The chain is built from TRBV6-5 and TRBJ1-6; D unclear. The CDR3 has 12 residues. The V end was cut by 7 bases, the J end by 15 bases, with 16 bases between. Germline lookup yields CDR1 MNHEY and CDR2 SVGAGI.

This chain connects TRBV7-3 to TRBJ2-3; perhaps TRBD2 as D (6 bases). Trimming removed 2 bases from V and 11 bases from J, with 14 bases in between. The CDR3 runs to 13 residues. From germline, CDR1 is SGHTA and CDR2 FQGTGA. The CDR3 bases are TGTGCCAGCAGCTTATCCGGTTCGGGAGAGCAGTATTTT. This sequence encodes CASSLSGSGEQYF.

This chain uses TRBV19 with TRBJ1-1; D is undetermined. CDR1 is LNHDA and CDR2 is SQIVND in the germline V gene (reference sequence). This CDR3 comprises 15 residues. Trimming cost V 5 bases and J 4 bases, with 17 bases left between them. The CDR3 sequence is CASSLQSVVFTEAFF. CDR3 sequence (DNA): TGTGCCAGTAGTCTTCAATCGGTTGTTTTCACTGAAGCTTTCTTT.

J is TRBJ1-4 and V is TRBV6-5, with a possible D match to TRBD1 (6 bases). The length of the CDR3 is 16 residues. The germline V gene has CDR1 MNHEY and CDR2 SVGAGI. Trimming cost V 2 bases and J 5 bases, with 15 bases left between them. The CDR3 nucleotides are TGTGCCAGCAGTTACCCTGGGGGCTGGGGGAATGAAAAACTGTTTTTT. Its protein product is CASSYPGGWGNEKLFF.

V usage is TRBV7-2 and J usage is TRBJ1-1, with 8 positions matching TRBD1. The junction had 14 bases not matched to a gene; V was cut back by 8 bases and J by 0 bases. Per germline, CDR1 SGHTA and CDR2 FQGNSA. This CDR3 is built from 17 residues. The CDR3 here is CASPARRQGTMNTEAFF. The CDR3, as DNA: TGTGCCAGCCCCGCGCGACGACAGGGGACCATGAACACTGAAGCTTTCTTT.

The CDR3 DNA follows: TGTGCCAGCAGTTACGACGGGAGGGCTGAGCAGTTCTTC. This gives the protein CASSYDGRAEQFF. The chain joins TRBV6-6 to TRBJ2-1, with 8 bases identical to TRBD2. From germline, CDR1 is MNHNY and CDR2 SVGAGI (reference sequence). CDR3 length equals 13 residues. V shed 2 bases, J shed 9 bases, and the junction held 3 bases outside the gene matches.

The rearrangement joins TRBV2 to TRBJ1-6, with 8 nucleotides matching TRBD1. CDR3 length: 14 residues. Germline loops: CDR1 SNHLY, CDR2 FYNNEI. V shed 6 bases, J shed 10 bases, and the junction held 8 bases outside the gene matches. In DNA form, the CDR3 reads TGTGCCAGCAGCGGACAGGGTTTCGGGTCACCCCTCCACTTT. Its protein is CASSGQGFGSPLHF. The entire variable domain, with the rest obtained from reference TRBV2 and TRBJ1-6, is as follows: EPEVTQTPSHQVTQMGQEVILRCVPISNHLYFYWYRQILGQKVEFLVSFYNNEISEKSEIFDDQFSVERPDGSNFTLKIRSTKLEDSAMYFCASSGQGFGSPLHFGNGTRLTVT.

The chain combines TRBV29-1 with TRBJ1-2; D is possibly TRBD1 (6 bases). The V end was cut by 6 bases, the J end by 6 bases, with 14 bases between. CDR1 and CDR2 from the germline V gene are SQVTM and ANQGSEA. The CDR3 consists of 12 residues. The chain's CDR3 is CSVGQGNDGYTF. DNA for the CDR3: TGCAGCGTCGGTCAGGGGAACGATGGCTACACCTTC.

The rearrangement links TRBV30 to TRBJ1-1; D is possibly TRBD1 (6 bases). CDR3 size: 14 residues. The V gene's germline CDR1 is GTSNPN and CDR2 SVGIG (reference sequence). The V and J ends lost 0 bases and 7 bases respectively, with 15 bases between them. This chain's CDR3 is CAWSVSRRDNEAFF. For the CDR3, the DNA is TGTGCCTGGAGTGTATCCCGAAGGGACAATGAAGCTTTCTTT.

The chain uses TRBV7-2 and TRBJ2-2; TRBD2 might be the D (5 bases). The V gene lost 0 bases and the J gene lost 6 bases, with 14 bases spanning the gap. CDR1 and CDR2 from the germline V gene are SGHTA and FQGNSA. CDR3 length equals 16 residues. The CDR3 DNA reads TGTGCCAGCAGCTTAGCGCAGACTACCGGGTCCGGGGAGCTGTTTTTT. Translated, it gives CASSLAQTTGSGELFF.

V gene TRBV19 combines with J gene TRBJ2-5; 8 nucleotides align to TRBD2. The length of the CDR3 is 13 residues. V lost 5 bases, J lost 4 bases, and 3 bases stayed unmatched. Germline CDR1 reads LNHDA; CDR2 reads SQIVND (reference sequence). The CDR3 region is CASSAGGLETQYF. CDR3 DNA: TGTGCCAGTAGTGCGGGAGGTTTAGAGACCCAGTACTTC.

This chain joins TRBV6-2 or TRBV6-3 and TRBJ2-5; TRBD2 agrees at 12 bases. The CDR3 spans 15 residues. The germline V gene encodes CDR1 MNHEY and CDR2 SVGEGT. The V and J ends lost 3 bases and 2 bases, in that order; junction bases with no gene match: 1. The CDR3 bases are TGTGCCAGCAGTTATCTAGCGGGGGGGCAAGAGACCCAGTACTTC. Protein product: CASSYLAGGQETQYF.

The chain uses TRBV21-1 and TRBJ1-5; the table calls TRBD1, which could not be checked here. TRBV21-1 represents a pseudogene. The CDR3 sequence is 16 residues long. The CDR3 loop is CASSKDSDHSNQPQHF. DNA for the CDR3: TGTGCCAGCAGCAAGGACAGCGATCATAGCAATCAGCCCCAGCATTTT.

V is TRBV10-1 and J is TRBJ1-1, with D perhaps matching TRBD1 (5 bases). There are 14 residues in the CDR3. Germline V gene sequence: CDR1 WNHNN, CDR2 SYGVQD (reference sequence). V lost 3 bases to trimming and J lost 6 bases, with 14 bases between them. The CDR3 sequence is CASSEDRRGAEAFF. The CDR3 DNA sequence: TGCGCCAGCAGTGAAGACCGGAGGGGCGCTGAAGCTTTCTTT.

The chain couples TRBV6-1 to TRBJ2-1; possibly TRBD2 for D (5 bases). V was clipped by 0 bases and J by 2 bases, with 11 bases between them. CDR1 and CDR2 (germline): MNHNS, SASEGT. The CDR3 contains 16 residues. CDR3 DNA sequence: TGTGCCAGCAGTGAAGCCCCCGGGGAGCCCTACAATGAGCAGTTCTTC. Its protein product is CASSEAPGEPYNEQFF.

V gene TRBV18 combines with J gene TRBJ2-7; D is possibly TRBD2 (6 bases). Germline CDR1 and CDR2: KGHSH and LQKENI. V was shortened by 2 bases and J by 2 bases, with 22 bases between the two germline ends. This CDR3 region has 18 residues. CDR3 nucleotide sequence: TGTGCCAGCTCACCATATTGGGGAGGACGGACTTTAGCCTACGAGCAGTACTTC. It translates to CASSPYWGGRTLAYEQYF. Supplemented by reference TRBV18 and TRBJ2-7, the full variable domain reads NAGVMQNPRHLVRRRGQEARLRCSPMKGHSHVYWYRQLPEEGLKFMVYLQKENIIDESGMPKERFSAEFPKEGPSILRIQQVVRGDSAAYFCASSPYWGGRTLAYEQYFGPGTRLTVT.

The rearrangement links TRBV29-1 to TRBJ1-1; no reliable D call. Germline V gene sequence: CDR1 SQVTM, CDR2 ANQGSEA. Trimming took off 7 bases at V and 5 bases at J, with 14 bases between the two ends. The CDR3 is 12 residues long. CDR3 loop: CSAHLRFTEAFF. The CDR3 DNA reads TGCAGCGCCCACCTCAGGTTTACTGAAGCTTTCTTT.

The J gene is TRBJ1-6, the V gene TRBV19, with 7 bases that match TRBD1. Germline assignment: CDR1 LNHDA and CDR2 SQIVND (reference sequence). V was pared by 3 bases and J by 7 bases, with 6 bases of the junction left unmatched. CDR3 size: 15 residues. The CDR3 loop is CASSMDRPQNSPLHF. The DNA of the CDR3 is TGTGCCAGTAGTATGGACAGGCCACAGAATTCACCCCTCCACTTT.

V is TRBV6-1 and J is TRBJ1-5; D is undetermined. There are 16 residues in the CDR3. Germline CDR1 is MNHNS and CDR2 is SASEGT. The V end lost 1 base, the J end lost 0 bases, and 10 bases lay between the germline ends. The CDR3: CASSEGTGFSNQPQHF. The CDR3 nucleotides read TGTGCCAGCAGTGAAGGGACGGGATTTAGCAATCAGCCCCAGCATTTT.

The chain has TRBV5-5 and TRBJ2-1, with TRBD2 as a possible D gene (5 bases). The CDR3 covers 12 residues. V lost 4 bases and J lost 9, with 11 bases in between. Germline V gene sequence: CDR1 SGHKS, CDR2 YYEKEE (reference sequence). The CDR3, as DNA: TGTGCCAGCAGCATCGCGGGTCTTGAGCAGTTCTTC. It specifies CASSIAGLEQFF.

This sequence joins TRBV7-8 and TRBJ1-3; 9 bases match TRBD1. After removal of 4 bases from V and 3 bases from J, the junction contained 4 bases not matched to a gene. Per the germline V gene, CDR1 is SGHVS and CDR2 is FQNEAQ. This CDR3 comprises 15 residues. In DNA, the CDR3 is TGTGCCAGCAGCTCGGGGACAGGGAGTGGAAACACCATATATTTT. Its protein product is CASSSGTGSGNTIYF.

The CDR3 is CASTKEHSGNTIYF. The CDR3 bases are TGTGCCAGCACCAAAGAACATTCCGGAAACACCATATATTTT. The V gene is TRBV6-5, the J gene TRBJ1-3; D remains ambiguous. V was clipped by 7 bases and J by 4 bases, with 14 bases between them. Germline-derived CDR1 and CDR2 are MNHEY and SVGAGI. The CDR3 consists of 14 residues.

This clone was seen a handful of times. The chain uses TRBV18 and TRBJ2-1; 13 bases fit TRBD2. V was pared by 3 bases and J by 4 bases, with 6 bases of the junction left unmatched. The CDR3 runs to 17 residues. Germline CDR1 and CDR2: KGHSH and LQKENI. CDR3 protein: CASSPIWTSGGYNEQFF. For the CDR3, the DNA is TGTGCCAGCTCACCGATTTGGACTAGCGGGGGATACAATGAGCAGTTCTTC.